The 22 T cell receptor beta chains reported below all come from one sample, sequenced in a study of cytomegalovirus exposure and HLA in healthy donors. Both 60 Vbeta primers and 13 Jbeta primers went into the PCR. Sequencing was performed with immunoSEQ multiplex PCR; in TCRdb, only in-frame clones are kept and a portion is missing. The table lists about 78,000 clones, less than 75% of them singletons. The sequencing input was PBMCs. The receptors come from a young man in good health and CMV-seropositive.

V usage is TRBV11-3 and J usage is TRBJ1-3; D is perhaps TRBD1 (5 bases). Trimming cost V 4 bases and J 4 bases, with 17 bases left between them. The CDR3 is made up of 16 amino acids. Germline V gene sequence: CDR1 SGHNT, CDR2 YENEEA. CDR3 DNA: TGTGCCAGCAGCTCACCAGGGAAACGGTCAGGAAACACCATATATTTT. Translated: CASSSPGKRSGNTIYF.

CDR3 protein: CASSIRARVGQPQHF. The CDR3 DNA follows: TGTGCCAGTAGTATAAGGGCCAGGGTGGGGCAGCCCCAGCATTTT. The rearrangement links TRBV19 to TRBJ1-5; tentative D call: TRBD1 (5 bases). The CDR3 runs to 15 residues. Germline V CDR1 and CDR2: LNHDA, SQIVND (reference sequence). Trimming pared 2 bases from V and 7 bases from J, leaving 15 bases between. Full variable domain (outside the CDR3, taken from reference TRBV19 and TRBJ1-5): DGGITQSPKYLFRKEGQNVTLSCEQNLNHDAMYWYRQDPGQGLRLIYYSQIVNDFQKGDIAEGYSVSREKKESFPLTVTSAQKNPTAFYLCASSIRARVGQPQHFGDGTRLSIL.

In this sample, this clone turned up a few times. The chain joins TRBV7-3 to TRBJ2-1, with D maybe TRBD1 (5 bases). The CDR3 sequence is 15 residues long. V was shortened by 2 bases and J by 6 bases, with 14 bases between the two germline ends. Germline CDR1 reads SGHTA; CDR2 reads FQGTGA. Here the CDR3 DNA reads TGTGCCAGCAGCTTAGTAGGGGCCGATCTCAATGAGCAGTTCTTC. This sequence encodes CASSLVGADLNEQFF. Using reference TRBV7-3 and TRBJ2-1 for the parts outside the CDR3, the full variable domain is GAGVSQTPSNKVTEKGKYVELRCDPISGHTALYWYRQSLGQGPEFLIYFQGTGAADDSGLPNDRFFAVRPEGSVSTLKIQRTERGDSAVYLCASSLVGADLNEQFFGPGTRLTVL.

This clone was seen once. This chain joins TRBV29-1 and TRBJ2-3; D is unclear. Trimming pared 6 bases from V and 0 bases from J, leaving 7 bases between. Germline CDR1 and CDR2: SQVTM and ANQGSEA. This CDR3 is 12 amino acids long. CDR3 in amino acids: CSVESSTDTQYF. In DNA form, the CDR3 reads TGCAGCGTCGAATCGAGCACAGATACGCAGTATTTT.

The rearrangement links TRBV11-3 to TRBJ2-2; 12 nucleotides agree with TRBD2. With 11 bases clipped from V and 5 bases from J, the junction kept 3 bases outside the gene matches. CDR1 and CDR2 from the germline V gene are SGHNT and YENEEA. This CDR3 region has 13 residues. This chain's CDR3 is CACGLAGTGELFF. DNA for the CDR3: TGTGCCTGCGGACTAGCGGGAACCGGGGAGCTGTTTTTT.

The chain employs TRBV5-5 and TRBJ2-1; tentatively, D is TRBD2 (5 bases). The length of the CDR3 is 17 residues. Germline values: CDR1 SGHKS, CDR2 YYEKEE (reference sequence). V lost 4 bases and J lost 0, with 17 bases in between. CDR3 coding DNA: TGTGCCAGCAGCACCCGGACGGAGGAAAGCTCCTACAATGAGCAGTTCTTC. It translates to CASSTRTEESSYNEQFF.

The chain carries TRBV11-2 and TRBJ2-7, with 12 bases fitting TRBD2. After removal of 2 bases from V and 3 bases from J, the junction contained 5 bases not matched to a gene. CDR1 is SGHAT, CDR2 FQNNGV, per germline. The CDR3 runs to 16 residues. CDR3 residues: CASSLIRLAGDYEQYF. DNA of the CDR3: TGTGCCAGCAGCTTAATCCGACTAGCGGGAGACTACGAGCAGTACTTC.

The CDR3 region is CASSLAFGSYNEQFF. CDR3 bases: TGTGCCAGCAGCTTAGCGTTCGGTTCTTACAATGAGCAGTTCTTC. The V and J genes are TRBV7-2 and TRBJ2-1; D unclear. This CDR3 contains 15 residues. V dropped 0 bases and J dropped 4 bases, with 10 bases sitting between them. Germline CDR1 reads SGHTA; CDR2 reads FQGNSA.

This clone has just a few counts. The chain recombines TRBV29-1 with TRBJ1-1, with 8 bases matching TRBD1. The germline V gene has CDR1 SQVTM and CDR2 ANQGSEA. The ends lost 6 bases at V and 8 bases at J; junction bases unmatched: 2. The CDR3 length is 10 residues. The CDR3 DNA reads as TGCAGCGTCCGGACAGGGGAAGCTTTCTTT. This sequence encodes CSVRTGEAFF.

V gene TRBV11-2 combines with J gene TRBJ1-3, with a possible D match to TRBD1 (6 bases). The germline V and J ends were trimmed by 6 bases and 0 bases, with 21 bases remaining between them. The CDR3 spans 18 residues. Per germline, CDR1 SGHAT and CDR2 FQNNGV. The CDR3 region is CASSSYRTEGNSGNTIYF. The CDR3 nucleotides read TGTGCCAGCAGTTCTTACCGGACAGAGGGAAACTCTGGAAACACCATATATTTT.

Note on this clone: Different DNA sequences within this sample yield the same CDR3. This chain joins TRBV6-1 and TRBJ2-7; 8 bases fit TRBD1. Losses at the gene ends were 9 bases for V and 4 bases for J; bases not matched to a gene: 5. The V gene's germline CDR1 is MNHNS and CDR2 SASEGT. This CDR3 contains 12 residues. CDR3 residues: CASGRTGYEQYF. For the CDR3, the DNA is TGTGCCAGTGGGAGGACAGGGTACGAGCAGTACTTC.

V usage is TRBV27 and J usage is TRBJ1-1; the D is unclear. The CDR3 extends over 13 amino acids. V lost 6 bases, J lost 5 bases, and 13 bases lay in between. Per germline, CDR1 MNHEY and CDR2 SMNVEV (reference sequence). The CDR3, as DNA: TGTGCCAGCAGCCCCTACCCCGGTACTGAAGCTTTCTTT. Protein product: CASSPYPGTEAFF.

This rearrangement joins TRBV27 to TRBJ1-2, with TRBD1 identical over 9 bases. V lost 5 bases and J lost 8; bases outside the gene matches: 6. CDR1 MNHEY and CDR2 SMNVEV come from the germline V gene (reference sequence). This CDR3 is built from 13 residues. CDR3 coding DNA: TGTGCCAGCAGTGGCCCGGACAGGGGCGGCTACACCTTC. Protein: CASSGPDRGGYTF.

This clone was observed once. The rearrangement links TRBV9 to TRBJ2-5; a weak D match, TRBD2 (6 bases). Trimming took 2 bases from V and 1 from J, leaving 9 bases between them. From germline, CDR1 is SGDLS and CDR2 YYNGEE. The CDR3 is 14 residues long. The CDR3 loop is CASSVRDSQETQYF. The CDR3 bases are TGTGCCAGCAGCGTGAGGGACTCCCAAGAGACCCAGTACTTC.

The chain joins TRBV27 to TRBJ2-7; 13 bases are shared with TRBD2. Germline CDR1 and CDR2: MNHEY and SMNVEV (reference sequence). CDR3 length: 15 residues. V trimming: 3 bases; J trimming: 3 bases; junction bases outside the gene matches: 2. In nucleotides, the CDR3 is TGTGCCAGCAGTTTCGGACTAGCGGGAGACTACGAGCAGTACTTC. It yields the protein CASSFGLAGDYEQYF.

This clone was detected only a few times. The J gene is TRBJ2-3, the V gene TRBV5-4; 8 positions agree with TRBD1. V gave up 10 bases and J gave up 3 bases; unmatched junction bases: 10. The CDR3 has 14 amino acids. Germline V gene lookup returns CDR1 SGHNT and CDR2 YYREEE (reference sequence). The CDR3 sequence is CAGSRQGMTDTQYF. DNA for the CDR3: TGTGCCGGAAGTCGACAGGGGATGACAGATACGCAGTATTTT.

V is TRBV5-1 and J is TRBJ2-7; 10 positions match TRBD2. V trimming: 2 bases; J trimming: 5 bases; junction bases outside the gene matches: 4. The CDR3 loop spans 14 amino acids. Germline values: CDR1 SGHRS, CDR2 YFSETQ. As DNA, the CDR3 is TGCGCCAGCAGCTTTAGCGGGAGGAACGACGAGCAGTACTTC. Protein sequence: CASSFSGRNDEQYF.

The chain has TRBV7-9 and TRBJ1-1; tentatively, D is TRBD1 (5 bases). V lost 5 bases and J 3 bases, leaving 22 bases between the germline ends. From germline, CDR1 is SEHNR and CDR2 FQNEAQ (reference sequence). CDR3 length: 17 amino acids. This CDR3 reads CASSPGLRGTGDTEAFF. DNA for the CDR3: TGTGCCAGCAGCCCAGGACTAAGGGGAACGGGTGACACTGAAGCTTTCTTT.

The chain employs TRBV29-1 and TRBJ2-1, with TRBD2 matching over 7 bases. With V trimmed by 4 bases and J by 9 bases, 9 bases remained unmatched. CDR3 length: 13 amino acids. CDR1 SQVTM and CDR2 ANQGSEA come from the germline V gene. CDR3 in amino acids: CSVVSLQRGEQFF. Here the CDR3 DNA reads TGCAGCGTTGTCAGTCTGCAGCGGGGTGAGCAGTTCTTC.

The chain carries TRBV6-5 and TRBJ1-1, with D unresolved. Trimming took 5 bases from V and 0 from J, leaving 10 bases between them. This CDR3 contains 14 residues. Germline values: CDR1 MNHEY, CDR2 SVGAGI. CDR3 nucleotide sequence: TGTGCCAGCAGTCGCACAGACATGAACACTGAAGCTTTCTTT. Translated, it gives CASSRTDMNTEAFF.

The chain recombines TRBV7-6 with TRBJ2-2, with 10 bases that match TRBD1. With 3 bases clipped from V and 6 bases from J, the junction kept 4 bases outside the gene matches. The CDR3 extends over 15 amino acids. Germline values: CDR1 SGHVS, CDR2 FNYEAQ. DNA of the CDR3: TGTGCCAGCAGCTTGACAGGGGGCGACGCCGGGGAGCTGTTTTTT. Translated: CASSLTGGDAGELFF.

This clone showed up just a few times. The V and J genes are TRBV19 and TRBJ2-1, with 7 nucleotides matching TRBD2. Per germline, CDR1 LNHDA and CDR2 SQIVND (reference sequence). The ends lost 2 bases at V and 9 bases at J; junction bases unmatched: 7. CDR3 length: 14 amino acids. In nucleotides, the CDR3 is TGTGCCAGTAGTATACGAACGGGACTAAGTGAGCAGTTCTTC. Translation gives CASSIRTGLSEQFF.